A selection of T cell receptor beta chains follows, all from one sample in a study of Tregs in tolerant kidney transplant recipients. Some clones are missing from TCRdb's copy, which holds only in-frame ones; the method was immunoSEQ multiplex PCR. The table has tens of thousands of clones, 93% seen once. Sequenced here: CD4+ T cells from blood (PBMCs), sampled 12 months after the transplant. The origin of the receptors is a human patient who received a combined kidney and bone marrow transplant. Part of the T cell pool may stem from the graft donor. The CDR3 runs from the conserved cysteine through the conserved F or W.

j_call: TRBJ2-5
v_call: TRBV11-3
cdr3_aa: CASSPRLAGAQETQYF

j_call: TRBJ1-4
v_call: TRBV9
cdr3_aa: CASSGTGATNEKLFF

j_call: TRBJ2-7
v_call: TRBV27
cdr3_aa: CASSYRGGLFEQYF

j_call: TRBJ1-5
v_call: TRBV19
cdr3_aa: CASSVRTDQPQHF

j_call: TRBJ1-2
v_call: TRBV7-9
cdr3_aa: CASSRGDRYGYTF

j_call: TRBJ2-5
v_call: TRBV4-2
cdr3_aa: CASSQRTRTSGETQYF

j_call: TRBJ1-2
v_call: TRBV19
cdr3_aa: CASSILANYGYTF

j_call: TRBJ2-5
v_call: TRBV14
cdr3_aa: CASSQGRQGYKTQYF

j_call: TRBJ2-2
v_call: TRBV5-4
cdr3_aa: CASSWKQGWSTGELFF

j_call: TRBJ2-3
v_call: TRBV4-2
cdr3_aa: CASSHDSGGLSTDTQYF

j_call: TRBJ2-2
v_call: TRBV6-5
cdr3_aa: CASIKRQGSTGELFF

j_call: TRBJ2-1
v_call: TRBV11-2
cdr3_aa: CASRFSGGQGFNEQFF

j_call: TRBJ1-2
v_call: TRBV7-9
cdr3_aa: CASSSTTGPRYTF

j_call: TRBJ1-2
v_call: TRBV5-6
cdr3_aa: CASSLAWTGGGYTF

j_call: TRBJ2-7
v_call: TRBV9
cdr3_aa: CASSMSGQAYEQYF

j_call: TRBJ1-5
v_call: TRBV7-2
cdr3_aa: CASSPQGNRNQPQHF

j_call: TRBJ1-2
v_call: TRBV15
cdr3_aa: CATSRPLRGDVGYTF